A selection of T cell receptor beta chains follows, all from one sample in a study of cytomegalovirus exposure and HLA in healthy donors. Some clones are missing from TCRdb's copy, which holds only in-frame ones; the method was immunoSEQ multiplex PCR. The profile shows roughly 160,000 clones, just under 80% of them singletons. Source material: PBMCs. Receptor source: a woman aged 45-65 years in good health and CMV-seronegative. Both conserved end residues are part of each CDR3. The D gene is left open where the match is weak. Some rows have no size entry. The others give once, few or many, or a class for an expanded clone.

d_call j_call v_call clone_size cdr3_nt cdr3_aa
TRBD1 TRBJ1-2 TRBV5-6 - TGTGCCAGCAGCGCGGACAGGCCAGGCTACACCTTC CASSADRPGYTF
- TRBJ2-6 TRBV6-6 few TGTGCCGGGGCTGATCCCGGGGCCAACGTCCTGACTTTC CAGADPGANVLTF
TRBD2 TRBJ2-1 TRBV18 few TGTGCCAGCTCACCGTTAGCGGGGAACAATGAGCAGTTCTTC CASSPLAGNNEQFF
- TRBJ2-3 TRBV9 once TGTGCCAGCAGCGTAGCCGGGGGGCGGGCTACAGATACGCAGTATTTT CASSVAGGRATDTQYF
- TRBJ2-2 TRBV15 once TGTGCCACCAGCAGAGATAGACTGATCACCGGGGAGCTGTTTTTT CATSRDRLITGELFF
TRBD1 TRBJ1-3 TRBV5-4 - TGTGCCAGCAGCTTGGGCTTCGGGACAGGGGTAGGAAACACCATATATTTT CASSLGFGTGVGNTIYF
- TRBJ2-7 TRBV6-1 - TGTGCCAGCAGTGCCATCCTAGAGGGCTACGAGCAGTACTTC CASSAILEGYEQYF
- TRBJ2-1 TRBV7-6 - TGTGCCAGCAGCCCCCTTTTTTGGGCCAATGAGCAGTTCTTC CASSPLFWANEQFF
- TRBJ2-5 TRBV25-1 - TGTGCCAGCAGTGAGGTGTTGTACAACGGAGAGCAGTACTTC CASSEVLYNGEQYF
- TRBJ1-4 TRBV25-1 few TGTGCCAGCAGTGAATCTCAGGGAGGGGTTCCAACTAATGAAAAACTGTTTTTT CASSESQGGVPTNEKLFF
- TRBJ1-1 TRBV28 - TGTGCCAGCAGCCTTACAGGGAGTGACACTGAAGCTTTCTTT CASSLTGSDTEAFF
TRBD2 TRBJ2-3 TRBV28 - TGTGCCAGCAGTCCTATAGCGGGAATTGGCACAGATACGCAGTATTTT CASSPIAGIGTDTQYF
- TRBJ1-2 TRBV7-8 - TGTGCCAGCAGCTTAGAAGGAGGGAAATCTAACTATGGCTACACCTTC CASSLEGGKSNYGYTF
TRBD1 TRBJ1-1 TRBV11-2 - TGTGCCAGCGGCGCGGCAGGGGGGCGTTCTGAAGCTTTCTTT CASGAAGGRSEAFF
TRBD2 TRBJ2-4 TRBV6-5 - TGTGCCAGCAGTTACGTATGGGGGGGGATCCAAAACATTCAGTACTTC CASSYVWGGIQNIQYF
- TRBJ1-3 TRBV6-6 few TGTGCCAGCAGTTCCCGAGCTTTTCCTGTTTCCACCATATATTTT CASSSRAFPVSTIYF
- TRBJ2-1 TRBV7-3 - TGTGCCAGCAGCCCCGACTCGATTCAGAACAATGAGCAGTTCTTC CASSPDSIQNNEQFF
TRBD1 TRBJ2-2 TRBV14 - TGTGCCAGCAGTCGACGAATGGGCCAGGGGGCGGGCACCGGGGAGCTGTTTTTT CASSRRMGQGAGTGELFF
- TRBJ2-1 TRBV4-3 - TGCGCCAGCAGCCAACCCGGAGGGCTTCGGCATGAGCAGTTCTTC CASSQPGGLRHEQFF
TRBD2 TRBJ2-7 TRBV7-9 once TGTGCCAGCAGCTCGGGACTAGCGGGAGCCTCCTACGAGCAGTACTTC CASSSGLAGASYEQYF
TRBD2 TRBJ2-1 TRBV9 - TGTGCCAGCAGTCGAATAGCGGGGGGGCCTTACAATGAGCAGTTCTTC CASSRIAGGPYNEQFF
- TRBJ1-4 TRBV28 once TGTGCCAGCAGTTTGACAGATTCTACAACTAATGAAAAACTGTTTTTT CASSLTDSTTNEKLFF
TRBD1 TRBJ2-3 TRBV2 - TGTGCCAGCAGGGGACAGGGTAGGGGGGGCACAGATACGCAGTATTTT CASRGQGRGGTDTQYF
TRBD1 TRBJ1-3 TRBV5-1 once TGCGCCAGCAGCCCACCGGGACAGGGGACTGGAAACACCATATATTTT CASSPPGQGTGNTIYF
- TRBJ2-7 TRBV27 few TGTGCCAGCGGGGAGCCGGGACTTCTCTACGAGCAGTACTTC CASGEPGLLYEQYF
- TRBJ2-5 TRBV7-2 - TGTGCCAGCAGCTTGCCAGTACGACAAGAGACCCAGTACTTC CASSLPVRQETQYF
TRBD1 TRBJ1-5 TRBV28 once TGTGCCAGCGGAAGGGGGCCTCAGCCCCAGCATTTT CASGRGPQPQHF
- TRBJ1-1 TRBV28 few TGTGCCAGCAGTGCCCAGGGCCGAGGTCTCTTT CASSAQGRGLF
TRBD2 TRBJ2-3 TRBV9 once TGTGCCAGCAGCTCGGGGGGAAACACAGATACGCAGTATTTT CASSSGGNTDTQYF
TRBD1 TRBJ1-1 TRBV18 - TGTGCCAGCTCCCCGGGACAGAGTCTTGAAGCTTTCTTT CASSPGQSLEAFF
- TRBJ1-4 TRBV19 - TGTGCCAGTAGTATAGGACAGCCCGCAACTAATGAAAAACTGTTTTTT CASSIGQPATNEKLFF
- TRBJ2-6 TRBV9 - TGTGCCAGCAGCGTAGTTAATGATTGGGGACAAAACTCTGGGGCCAACGTCCTGACTTTC CASSVVNDWGQNSGANVLTF
TRBD1 TRBJ2-1 TRBV19 - TGTGCCAGTAGATGGGGGACAGGGCTTTACAATGAGCAGTTCTTC CASRWGTGLYNEQFF
- TRBJ1-1 TRBV18 - TGTGCCAGCTCACCCTCGGACGGGAGGGCTTTCTTT CASSPSDGRAFF
- TRBJ1-2 TRBV28 - TGTGCCAGCAGTTTATGGGGGGGTGGTGGCTACACCTTC CASSLWGGGGYTF
- TRBJ2-5 TRBV27 - TGTGCCAGCAGTCAAAACAGAGACAGACCGCGGAACTTC CASSQNRDRPRNF
TRBD1 TRBJ2-7 TRBV7-2 few TGTGCCAGCAGCAACCCCTACAGACAGGGGGGCTACGAGCAGTACTTC CASSNPYRQGGYEQYF
- TRBJ2-5 TRBV2 once TGTGCCAGCAGTGAAGGGGGCGCGGTGGCGACCCAGTACTTC CASSEGGAVATQYF
TRBD2 TRBJ2-3 TRBV11-3 - TGTGCCAGCAGCTTAGGGGAGCGGGAGGCCACAGATACGCAGTATTTT CASSLGEREATDTQYF
TRBD1 TRBJ2-1 TRBV6-4 - TGTGCCAGCAGAGCCGGACAGGGGGCCTACAATGAGCAGTTCTTC CASRAGQGAYNEQFF
TRBD2 TRBJ2-7 TRBV6-6 - TGTGCCAGCAGAACTAGCGGGGGGGCTTTGAACGAGCAGTACTTC CASRTSGGALNEQYF
TRBD1 TRBJ2-5 TRBV5-6 few TGTGCCAGCAGCCCGACAGGGGACCTCCAAGAGACCCAGTACTTC CASSPTGDLQETQYF
- TRBJ2-7 TRBV20-1 - TGCAGTGTAAGTCGGGTCTACGAGCAGTACTTC CSVSRVYEQYF
- TRBJ2-3 TRBV28 once TGTGCCAGCGGAGCGAGCACAGATACGCAGTATTTT CASGASTDTQYF
- TRBJ1-2 TRBV6-5 - TGTGCCAGCAGCAGACAGCCTGCTAACTATGGCTACACCTTC CASSRQPANYGYTF
- TRBJ2-1 TRBV4-2 - TGTGCCAGCAGCCAAGGCGCAGGGTACACCTACAATGAGCAGTTCTTC CASSQGAGYTYNEQFF
- TRBJ1-2 TRBV27 - TGTGCCAGCAGTCGAAACAGGGAAGGGTCTGGAGGCTACACCTTC CASSRNREGSGGYTF
- TRBJ1-3 TRBV7-2 once TGTGCCAGCAGCTTACAGGGGAGCTCTGGAAACACCATATATTTT CASSLQGSSGNTIYF
TRBD2 TRBJ2-1 TRBV4-1 - TGCGCCAGCAGCCAAGCACCCCCCGGCGGGAGGGTGAATGAGCAGTTCTTC CASSQAPPGGRVNEQFF
- TRBJ1-1 TRBV29-1 - TGCAGCGCCTTGGGCGGGGGGAGGACTGAAGCTTTCTTT CSALGGGRTEAFF
TRBD1 TRBJ1-6 TRBV18 - TGTGCCAGCTCACCCCGGGACAGATATTCACCCCTCCACTTT CASSPRDRYSPLHF
TRBD1 TRBJ1-3 TRBV27 once TGTGCCAGCAGTTTATTACAGGGGGGAGGAAACACCATATATTTT CASSLLQGGGNTIYF
TRBD1 TRBJ1-2 TRBV2 - TGTGCCAGCAGGGCGGGACAGGGGATGTATGGCTACACCTTC CASRAGQGMYGYTF
TRBD2 TRBJ2-1 TRBV27 once TGTGCCAGCAGTCCAGGGACTAGCGGGTCGAACAATGAGCAGTTCTTC CASSPGTSGSNNEQFF
- TRBJ1-2 TRBV7-9 few TGTGCCAGCATGCCGGGGATTAACACTGGGGGCTACACCTTC CASMPGINTGGYTF
- TRBJ2-7 TRBV2 - TGTGCCAGACAGGGCGGCTACGAGCAGTACTTC CARQGGYEQYF
- TRBJ1-1 TRBV2 few TGTGCCAGCTCTCCCAGGCTGGCAGAAGCTTTCTTT CASSPRLAEAFF